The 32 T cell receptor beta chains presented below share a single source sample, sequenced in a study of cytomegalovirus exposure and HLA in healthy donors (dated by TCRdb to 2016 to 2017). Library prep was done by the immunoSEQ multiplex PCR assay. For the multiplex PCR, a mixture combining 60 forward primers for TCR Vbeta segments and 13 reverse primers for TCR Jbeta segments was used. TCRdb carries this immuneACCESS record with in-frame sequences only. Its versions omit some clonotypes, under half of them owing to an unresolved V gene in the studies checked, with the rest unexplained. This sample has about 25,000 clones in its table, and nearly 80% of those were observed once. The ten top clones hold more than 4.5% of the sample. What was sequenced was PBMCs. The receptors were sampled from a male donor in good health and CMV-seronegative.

The CDR3 DNA reads as TGTGCCAGCAGCTTTCTAGCGGGAGTTGACACCGGGGAGCTGTTTTTT. Its protein is CASSFLAGVDTGELFF. The chain employs TRBV5-6 and TRBJ2-2; 10 nucleotides line up with TRBD2. Germline V lookup: CDR1 SGHDT, CDR2 YYEEEE. This CDR3 is 16 amino acids long. Trimming at V came to 2 bases and at J to 3 bases, leaving 4 bases not matched to a gene. Based on the CDR3 plus reference TRBV5-6 and TRBJ2-2, the full variable domain is DAGVTQSPTHLIKTRGQQVTLRCSPKSGHDTVSWYQQALGQGPQFIFQYYEEEERQRGNFPDRFSGHQFPNYSSELNVNALLLGDSALYLCASSFLAGVDTGELFFGEGSRLTVL.

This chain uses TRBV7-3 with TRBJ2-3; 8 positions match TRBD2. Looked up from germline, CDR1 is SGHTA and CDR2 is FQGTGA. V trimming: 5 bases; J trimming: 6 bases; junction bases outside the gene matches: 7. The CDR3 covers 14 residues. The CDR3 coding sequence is TGTGCCAGCAGCCTTTCAGCGGGAGAGGATACGCAGTATTTT. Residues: CASSLSAGEDTQYF. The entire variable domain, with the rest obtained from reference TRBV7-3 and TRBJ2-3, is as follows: GAGVSQTPSNKVTEKGKYVELRCDPISGHTALYWYRQSLGQGPEFLIYFQGTGAADDSGLPNDRFFAVRPEGSVSTLKIQRTERGDSAVYLCASSLSAGEDTQYFGPGTRLTVL.

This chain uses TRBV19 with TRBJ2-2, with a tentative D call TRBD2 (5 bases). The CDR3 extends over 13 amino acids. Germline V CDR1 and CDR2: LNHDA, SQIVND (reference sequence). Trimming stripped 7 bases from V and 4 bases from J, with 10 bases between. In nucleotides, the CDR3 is TGTGCCAGTACCGGGATCCTCACCGGGGAGCTGTTTTTT. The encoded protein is CASTGILTGELFF.

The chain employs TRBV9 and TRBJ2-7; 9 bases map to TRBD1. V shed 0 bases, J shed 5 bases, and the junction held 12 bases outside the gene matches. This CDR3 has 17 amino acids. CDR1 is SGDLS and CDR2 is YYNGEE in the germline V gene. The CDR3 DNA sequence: TGTGCCAGCAGCGTAGGGGCCCCCGGGACAGGGATTCACGAGCAGTACTTC. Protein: CASSVGAPGTGIHEQYF.

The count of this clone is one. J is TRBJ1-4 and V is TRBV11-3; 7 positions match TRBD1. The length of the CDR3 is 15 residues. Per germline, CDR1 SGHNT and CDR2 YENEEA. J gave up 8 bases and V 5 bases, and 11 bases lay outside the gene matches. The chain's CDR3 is CASSTGTGVGEKLFF. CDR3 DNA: TGTGCCAGCAGCACGGGAACAGGGGTCGGCGAAAAACTGTTTTTT. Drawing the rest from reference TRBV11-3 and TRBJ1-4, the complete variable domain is EAGVVQSPRYKIIEKKQPVAFWCNPISGHNTLYWYLQNLGQGPELLIRYENEEAVDDSQLPKDRFSAERLKGVDSTLKIQPAELGDSAVYLCASSTGTGVGEKLFFGSGTQLSVL.

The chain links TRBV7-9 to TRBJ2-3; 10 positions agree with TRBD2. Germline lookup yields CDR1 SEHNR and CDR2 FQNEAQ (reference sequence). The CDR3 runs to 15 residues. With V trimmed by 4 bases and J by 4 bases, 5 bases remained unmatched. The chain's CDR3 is CASSSSGGDSDTQYF. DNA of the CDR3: TGTGCCAGCAGCTCCAGCGGGGGGGATTCAGATACGCAGTATTTT.

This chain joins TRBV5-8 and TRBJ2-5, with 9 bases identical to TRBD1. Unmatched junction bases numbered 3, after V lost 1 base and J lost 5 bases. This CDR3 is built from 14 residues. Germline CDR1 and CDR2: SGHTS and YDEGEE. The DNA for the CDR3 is TGTGCCAGCAGCTTGCACAGGGGGCAGGAGACCCAGTACTTC. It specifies CASSLHRGQETQYF.

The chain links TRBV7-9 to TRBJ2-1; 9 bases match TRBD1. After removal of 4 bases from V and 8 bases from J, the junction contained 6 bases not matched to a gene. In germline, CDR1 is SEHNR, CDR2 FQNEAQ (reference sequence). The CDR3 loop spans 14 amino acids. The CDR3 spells CASSSGDRDDEQFF. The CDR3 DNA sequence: TGTGCCAGCAGCTCTGGGGACAGGGACGATGAGCAGTTCTTC.

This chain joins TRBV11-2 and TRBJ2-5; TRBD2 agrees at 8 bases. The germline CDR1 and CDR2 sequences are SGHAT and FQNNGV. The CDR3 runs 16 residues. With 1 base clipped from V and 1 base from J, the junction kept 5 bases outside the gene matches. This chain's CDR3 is CASSLVSGSGQETQYF. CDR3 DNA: TGTGCCAGCAGCTTAGTCAGCGGGAGCGGCCAAGAGACCCAGTACTTC.

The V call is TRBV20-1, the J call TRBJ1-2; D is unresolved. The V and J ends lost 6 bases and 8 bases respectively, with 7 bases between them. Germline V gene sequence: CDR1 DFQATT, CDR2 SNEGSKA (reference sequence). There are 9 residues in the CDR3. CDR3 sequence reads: CSAPTGYTF. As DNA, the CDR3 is TGCAGTGCGCCGACAGGCTACACCTTC.

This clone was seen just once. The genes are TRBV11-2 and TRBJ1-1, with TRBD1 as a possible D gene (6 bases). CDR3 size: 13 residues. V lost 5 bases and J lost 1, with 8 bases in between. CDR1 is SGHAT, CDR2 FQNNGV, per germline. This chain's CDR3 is CASSRTENTEAFF. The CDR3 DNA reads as TGTGCCAGCAGCCGGACAGAGAACACTGAAGCTTTCTTT.

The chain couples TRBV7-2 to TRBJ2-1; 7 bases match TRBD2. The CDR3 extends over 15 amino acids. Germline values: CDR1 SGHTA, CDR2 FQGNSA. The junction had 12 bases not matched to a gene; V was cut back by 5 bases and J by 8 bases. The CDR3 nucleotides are TGTGCCAGCAGCATTCTAGCGGACTATTACTATGAGCAGTTCTTC. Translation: CASSILADYYYEQFF.

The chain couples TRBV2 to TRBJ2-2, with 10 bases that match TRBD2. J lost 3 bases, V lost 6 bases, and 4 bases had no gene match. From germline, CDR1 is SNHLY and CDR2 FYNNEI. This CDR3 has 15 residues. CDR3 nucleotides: TGTGCCAGCAGCGGACTAGCGGAAGACACCGGGGAGCTGTTTTTT. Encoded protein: CASSGLAEDTGELFF.

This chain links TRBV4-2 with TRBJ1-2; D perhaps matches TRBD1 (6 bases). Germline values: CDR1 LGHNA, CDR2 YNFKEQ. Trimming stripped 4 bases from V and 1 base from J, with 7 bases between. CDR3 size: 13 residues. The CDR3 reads CASSLDSNYGYTF. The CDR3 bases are TGTGCCAGCAGCCTGGACAGTAACTATGGCTACACCTTC.

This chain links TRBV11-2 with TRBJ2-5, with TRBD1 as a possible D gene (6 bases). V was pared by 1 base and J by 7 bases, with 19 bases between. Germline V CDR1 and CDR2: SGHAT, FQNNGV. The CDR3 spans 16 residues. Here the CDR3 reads CASSLVQGPFLWTQYF. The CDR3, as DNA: TGTGCCAGCAGCTTAGTTCAGGGGCCCTTCTTATGGACCCAGTACTTC. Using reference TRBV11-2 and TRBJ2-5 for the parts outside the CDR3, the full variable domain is EAGVAQSPRYKIIEKRQSVAFWCNPISGHATLYWYQQILGQGPKLLIQFQNNGVVDDSQLPKDRFSAERLKGVDSTLKIQPAKLEDSAVYLCASSLVQGPFLWTQYFGPGTRLLVL.

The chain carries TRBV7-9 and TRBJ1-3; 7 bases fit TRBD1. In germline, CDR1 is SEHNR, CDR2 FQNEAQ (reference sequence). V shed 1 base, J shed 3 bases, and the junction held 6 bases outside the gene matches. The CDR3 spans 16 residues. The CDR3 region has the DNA TGTGCCAGCAGCTTAGGCAACAGGGGTCTTGGAAACACCATATATTTT. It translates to CASSLGNRGLGNTIYF.

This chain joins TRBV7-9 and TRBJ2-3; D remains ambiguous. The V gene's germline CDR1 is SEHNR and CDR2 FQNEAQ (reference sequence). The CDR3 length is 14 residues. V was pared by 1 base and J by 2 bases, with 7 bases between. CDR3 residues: CASSLGRITDTQYF. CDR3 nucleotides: TGTGCCAGCAGCTTAGGCAGGATCACAGATACGCAGTATTTT.

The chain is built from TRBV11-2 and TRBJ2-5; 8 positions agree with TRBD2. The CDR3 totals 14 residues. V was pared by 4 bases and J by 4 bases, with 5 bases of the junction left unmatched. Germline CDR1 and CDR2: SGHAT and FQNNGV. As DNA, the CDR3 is TGTGCCAGCAGCTCCGAAGCGGGAGTAGAGACCCAGTACTTC. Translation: CASSSEAGVETQYF.

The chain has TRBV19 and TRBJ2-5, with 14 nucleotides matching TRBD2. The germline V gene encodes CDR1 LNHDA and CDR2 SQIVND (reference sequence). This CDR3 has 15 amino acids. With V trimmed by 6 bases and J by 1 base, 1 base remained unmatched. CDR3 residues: CASRGLAGVQETQYF. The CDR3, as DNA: TGTGCCAGTAGGGGACTAGCGGGGGTCCAAGAGACCCAGTACTTC. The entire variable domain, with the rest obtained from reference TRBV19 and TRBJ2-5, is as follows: DGGITQSPKYLFRKEGQNVTLSCEQNLNHDAMYWYRQDPGQGLRLIYYSQIVNDFQKGDIAEGYSVSREKKESFPLTVTSAQKNPTAFYLCASRGLAGVQETQYFGPGTRLLVL.

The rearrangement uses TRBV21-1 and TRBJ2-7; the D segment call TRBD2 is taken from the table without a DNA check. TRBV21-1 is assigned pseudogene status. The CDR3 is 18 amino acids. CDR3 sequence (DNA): TGTGCCAGCAGCAAAGTACGAAGAAAGGCGGGAGCGTCCTACGAGCAGTACTTC. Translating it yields CASSKVRRKAGASYEQYF.

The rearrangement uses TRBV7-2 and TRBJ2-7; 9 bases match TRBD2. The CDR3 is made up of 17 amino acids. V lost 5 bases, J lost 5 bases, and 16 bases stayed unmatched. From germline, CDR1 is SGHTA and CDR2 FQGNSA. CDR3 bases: TGTGCCAGCAGCAAGGGACTAGCCGGGGGTTTAGGCGACGAGCAGTACTTC. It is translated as CASSKGLAGGLGDEQYF.

The CDR3 DNA sequence: TGTGCCAGTAGTGGAGCAGGGGCGTGGACGGATTACTACACCTTC. Residues: CASSGAGAWTDYYTF. The rearrangement links TRBV19 to TRBJ1-2, with D possibly TRBD1 on 6 matching bases. The CDR3 runs to 15 residues. Looked up from germline, CDR1 is LNHDA and CDR2 is SQIVND (reference sequence). Trimming removed 5 bases from V and 10 bases from J, with 23 bases in between.

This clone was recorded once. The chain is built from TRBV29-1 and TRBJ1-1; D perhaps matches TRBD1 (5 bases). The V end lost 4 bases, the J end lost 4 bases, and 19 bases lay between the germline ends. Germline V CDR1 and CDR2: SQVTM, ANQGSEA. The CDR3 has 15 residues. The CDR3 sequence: CSVVELRGRVTEAFF. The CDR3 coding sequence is TGCAGCGTTGTGGAGTTACGGGGGAGGGTCACTGAAGCTTTCTTT.

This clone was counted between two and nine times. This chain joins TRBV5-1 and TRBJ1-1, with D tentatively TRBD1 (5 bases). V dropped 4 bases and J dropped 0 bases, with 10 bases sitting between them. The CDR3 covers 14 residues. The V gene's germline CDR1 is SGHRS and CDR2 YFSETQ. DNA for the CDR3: TGCGCCAGCAGCGAGACAGAAATGAACACTGAAGCTTTCTTT. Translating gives CASSETEMNTEAFF.

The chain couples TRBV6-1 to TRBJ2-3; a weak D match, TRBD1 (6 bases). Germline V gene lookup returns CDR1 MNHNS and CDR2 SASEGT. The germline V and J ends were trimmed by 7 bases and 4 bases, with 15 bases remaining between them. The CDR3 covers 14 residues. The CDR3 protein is CASTYQGIADTQYF. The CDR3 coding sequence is TGTGCCAGCACCTACCAGGGGATTGCAGATACGCAGTATTTT.

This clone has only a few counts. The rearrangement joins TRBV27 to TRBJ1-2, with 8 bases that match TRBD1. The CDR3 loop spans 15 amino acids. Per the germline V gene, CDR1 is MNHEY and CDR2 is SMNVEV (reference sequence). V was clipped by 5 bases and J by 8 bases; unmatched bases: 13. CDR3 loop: CASSPRAADRVGYTF. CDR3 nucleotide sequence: TGTGCCAGCAGTCCGAGGGCCGCGGACAGGGTAGGCTACACCTTC.

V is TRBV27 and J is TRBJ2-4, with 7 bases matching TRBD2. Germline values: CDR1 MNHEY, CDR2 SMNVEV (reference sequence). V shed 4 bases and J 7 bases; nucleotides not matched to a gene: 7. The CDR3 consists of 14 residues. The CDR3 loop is CASSSLAAANIQYF. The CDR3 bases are TGTGCCAGCAGTTCTCTAGCGGCCGCCAACATTCAGTACTTC.

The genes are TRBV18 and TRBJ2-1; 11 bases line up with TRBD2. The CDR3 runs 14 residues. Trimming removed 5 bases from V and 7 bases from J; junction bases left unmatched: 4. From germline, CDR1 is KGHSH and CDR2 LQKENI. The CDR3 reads CASSTGTSGNEQFF. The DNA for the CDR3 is TGTGCCAGCTCAACCGGGACTAGCGGTAATGAGCAGTTCTTC.

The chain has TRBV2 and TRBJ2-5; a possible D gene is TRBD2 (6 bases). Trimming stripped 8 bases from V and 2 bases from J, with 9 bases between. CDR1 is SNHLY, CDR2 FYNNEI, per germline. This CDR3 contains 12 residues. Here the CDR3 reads CASLLAQETQYF. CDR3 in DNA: TGTGCCAGCTTACTAGCTCAAGAGACCCAGTACTTC. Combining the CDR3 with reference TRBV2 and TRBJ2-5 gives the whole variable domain EPEVTQTPSHQVTQMGQEVILRCVPISNHLYFYWYRQILGQKVEFLVSFYNNEISEKSEIFDDQFSVERPDGSNFTLKIRSTKLEDSAMYFCASLLAQETQYFGPGTRLLVL.

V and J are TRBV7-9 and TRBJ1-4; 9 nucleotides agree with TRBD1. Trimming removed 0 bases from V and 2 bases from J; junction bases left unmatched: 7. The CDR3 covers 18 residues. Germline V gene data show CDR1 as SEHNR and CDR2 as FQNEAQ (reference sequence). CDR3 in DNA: TGTGCCAGCAGCTTAGCTCCGGGACAGGGAGGGACTAATGAAAAACTGTTTTTT. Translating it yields CASSLAPGQGGTNEKLFF.

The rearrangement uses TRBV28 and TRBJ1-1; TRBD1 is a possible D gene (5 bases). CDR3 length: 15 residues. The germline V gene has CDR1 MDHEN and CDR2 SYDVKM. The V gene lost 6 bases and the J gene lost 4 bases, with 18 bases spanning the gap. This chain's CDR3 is CASSLTGRGGTEAFF. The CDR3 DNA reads TGTGCCAGCAGCCTCACTGGACGGGGGGGCACTGAAGCTTTCTTT.

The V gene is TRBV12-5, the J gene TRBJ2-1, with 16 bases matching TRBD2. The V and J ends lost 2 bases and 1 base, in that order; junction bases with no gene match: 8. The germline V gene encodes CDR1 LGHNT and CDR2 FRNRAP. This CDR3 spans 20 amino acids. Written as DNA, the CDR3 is TGTGCTAGTGGTTTGTGGGGGACTAGCGGGGGGGCAGTTTCCTACAATGAGCAGTTCTTC. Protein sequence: CASGLWGTSGGAVSYNEQFF.